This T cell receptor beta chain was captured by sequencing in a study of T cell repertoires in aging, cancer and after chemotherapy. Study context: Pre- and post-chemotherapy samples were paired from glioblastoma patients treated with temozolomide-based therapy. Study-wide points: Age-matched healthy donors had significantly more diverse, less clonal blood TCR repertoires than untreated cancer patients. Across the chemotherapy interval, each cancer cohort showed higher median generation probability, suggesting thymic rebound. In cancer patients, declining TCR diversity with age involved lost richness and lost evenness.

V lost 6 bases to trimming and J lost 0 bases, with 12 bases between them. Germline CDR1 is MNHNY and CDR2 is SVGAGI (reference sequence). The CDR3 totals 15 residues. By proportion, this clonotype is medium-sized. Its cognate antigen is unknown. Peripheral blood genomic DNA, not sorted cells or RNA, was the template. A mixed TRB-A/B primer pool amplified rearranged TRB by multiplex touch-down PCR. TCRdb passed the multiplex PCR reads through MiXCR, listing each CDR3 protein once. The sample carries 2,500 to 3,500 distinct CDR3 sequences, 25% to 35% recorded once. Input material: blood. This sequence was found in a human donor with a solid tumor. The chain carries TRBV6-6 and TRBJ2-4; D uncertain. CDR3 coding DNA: TGTGCCAGCAGGACGGACCAAATAGCCAAAAACATTCAGTACTTC. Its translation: CASRTDQIAKNIQYF.